The rows below give T cell receptor beta chains drawn from one sample of a study of shared clonotypes between healthy human individuals. The assay was immunoSEQ multiplex PCR, and TCRdb's table has in-frame clones only and misses some. The sample yields some 1 million clones, around 74% seen once. Sample: memory CD4+ T cells sorted from blood. All receptors come from a man aged 18 to 29 in good health. The CDR3 runs from the conserved cysteine through the conserved F or W. The D gene is left open where the match is weak. The size entry is marked missing in some rows and otherwise reads once, few, many or a size class.

d_gene	v_gene	j_gene	abundance	CDR3nt	CDR3aa
-	TRBV28	TRBJ2-7	many	TGTGCCAGCAGTGCTGGACAGCCCCCCTACGAGCAGTACTTC	CASSAGQPPYEQYF
-	TRBV27	TRBJ2-5	-	TGTGCCAGCATTCCCACCGCAGGGTACCTGGATGAGCAGTACTTC	CASIPTAGYLDEQYF
-	TRBV30	TRBJ2-5	-	TGTGCCTGGAGTGTGGGGGTTGGTGTCAAGACCCAGTACTTC	CAWSVGVGVKTQYF
TRBD1	TRBV6-5	TRBJ1-4	-	TGTGCCAGCAGGAGGGACAGGCGAGCTAATGAAAAACTGTTTTTT	CASRRDRRANEKLFF
-	TRBV6-6	TRBJ2-7	-	TGTGCCAGCAGTTTAGAGGGGAGCTCCTACGAGCAGTACTTC	CASSLEGSSYEQYF
-	TRBV9	TRBJ1-5	few	TGTGCCAGCAGCGCCGGACATAATAGCAATCAGCCCCAGCATTTT	CASSAGHNSNQPQHF
-	TRBV12-5	TRBJ2-1	-	TGTGCTAGTGGTTTCGAGGGCCCGAATGAGCAGTTCTTC	CASGFEGPNEQFF
TRBD1	TRBV19	TRBJ2-1	-	TGTGCCTCCAAGGACAGGGCAACCTACAATGAGCAGTTCTTC	CASKDRATYNEQFF
-	TRBV6-6	TRBJ2-1	-	TGTGCCAGCAGTTACTCCGAGGGCGGTGAGCAGTTCTTC	CASSYSEGGEQFF
TRBD2	TRBV12-5	TRBJ2-7	-	TGTGCTAGTGGTTTGGCCCTTAGCGGGGGGCCCTACGAGCAGTACTTC	CASGLALSGGPYEQYF
-	TRBV28	TRBJ2-5	-	TGTGCCAGCAGTTTTCTCCGGGGGGCACAGGAGACCCAGTACTTC	CASSFLRGAQETQYF
-	TRBV7-9	TRBJ2-6	-	TGTGCCAGCAGCTTAGCGTATGGCTCTGGGGCCAACGTCCTGACTTTC	CASSLAYGSGANVLTF
TRBD1	TRBV5-1	TRBJ1-1	-	TGCGCCAGCAGCCGTCCCGGGACAGGGGTCACTGAAGCTTTCTTT	CASSRPGTGVTEAFF
-	TRBV21-1	TRBJ2-7	once	TGTGCCAGCACCCTCCGAGCGGGAGTTCCCCTTTCCTACGAGCAGTACTTC	CASTLRAGVPLSYEQYF
TRBD2	TRBV15	TRBJ2-5	-	TGTGCCACCAGCAGAGATAGGGAGGGCTGGGAGACCCAGTACTTC	CATSRDREGWETQYF
-	TRBV11-2	TRBJ1-4	-	TGTGCCAGCAGCTCGGGCAGGGAAGGCACTAATGAAAAACTGTTTTTT	CASSSGREGTNEKLFF
TRBD2	TRBV7-2	TRBJ2-5	-	TGTGCCAGCAGCCGCACTAGCGGGGGGGCCGGAGAGACCCAGTACTTC	CASSRTSGGAGETQYF
TRBD2	TRBV7-9	TRBJ2-3	-	TGTGCCAGCAGCTTAGGGACTAGAGCTACGCAGTATTTT	CASSLGTRATQYF
TRBD1	TRBV5-1	TRBJ2-7	once	TGCGCCAGCAGCTTGGCCGGACAGGGCCCCTACGAGCAGTACTTC	CASSLAGQGPYEQYF
TRBD2	TRBV6-1	TRBJ2-5	-	TGTGCCAGCAGAGTCCCGGGAGGGTACCAAGAGACCCAGTACTTC	CASRVPGGYQETQYF
-	TRBV12-5	TRBJ1-1	-	TGTGCTAGTGGTTTAGCGGGACTGGGGGAAACTGAAGCTTTCTTT	CASGLAGLGETEAFF
-	TRBV18	TRBJ2-1	-	TGTGCCAGCTCGGAGACAGACGCCAATGAGCAGTTCTTC	CASSETDANEQFF
-	TRBV5-5	TRBJ2-3	-	TGTGCCAGCAGCTTTGTAGCGAGCACAGATACGCAGTATTTT	CASSFVASTDTQYF
-	TRBV28	TRBJ2-5	-	TGTGCCAGTTCCCTCGGGGGTCAAGAGACCCAGTACTTC	CASSLGGQETQYF
TRBD2	TRBV5-6	TRBJ2-2	once	TGTGCCAGCAGCAACTCACCGACTAGCGGGACCGGGGAGCTGTTTTTT	CASSNSPTSGTGELFF
TRBD1	TRBV6-5	TRBJ2-2	many	TGTGCCAGCAGTTCCGGGACAGGCACCGGGGAGCTGTTTTTT	CASSSGTGTGELFF
-	TRBV7-2	TRBJ2-7	-	TGTGCCAGCAGCTTGCAGGGATACGAGCAGTACTTC	CASSLQGYEQYF